A selection of T cell receptor beta chains follows, all from one sample in a study of blood T cell repertoires in COVID-19. Profiled with immunoSEQ multiplex PCR; TCRdb holds only in-frame clones, not every one. The profile covers 230,000 or so clones, with about 79% appearing a single time and 2% to 2.5% taken by the ten largest. The source material was peripheral blood. These receptors all stem from a man aged 35-49 years who had recovered from COVID-19. Both conserved end residues are part of each CDR3. A D gene is named only where the DNA matches it firmly. Where a row states a size, it is once, few, many or the class of an expanded clone; other rows omit it.

V: TRBV6-5
D: TRBD2
J: TRBJ2-3
size: NA
CDR3: CASSWSGGGTDTQYF
DNA: TGTGCCAGCAGCTGGAGCGGGGGGGGCACAGATACGCAGTATTTT

V: TRBV5-4
D: TRBD1
J: TRBJ2-7
size: NA
CDR3: CASSYDRVGSAEQYF
DNA: TGTGCCAGCAGCTACGACAGGGTTGGATCAGCCGAGCAGTACTTC

V: TRBV18
D: NA
J: TRBJ2-7
size: NA
CDR3: CASSGGGSYEQYF
DNA: TGTGCCAGCTCAGGGGGAGGCTCCTACGAGCAGTACTTC

V: TRBV30
D: NA
J: TRBJ2-7
size: NA
CDR3: CAWSAQGKGEQYF
DNA: TGTGCCTGGAGTGCACAGGGAAAAGGCGAGCAGTACTTC

V: TRBV9
D: NA
J: TRBJ2-4
size: once
CDR3: CASSGPGDLAKNIQYF
DNA: TGTGCCAGCAGCGGCCCAGGGGATCTAGCCAAAAACATTCAGTACTTC

V: TRBV11-3
D: TRBD2
J: TRBJ2-2
size: NA
CDR3: CASSLVGLAETGELFF
DNA: TGTGCCAGCAGCTTAGTAGGCCTAGCGGAAACCGGGGAGCTGTTTTTT

V: TRBV6-2/TRBV6-3
D: NA
J: TRBJ1-2
size: NA
CDR3: CASSYSGDYTLGYTF
DNA: TGTGCCAGCAGTTACTCCGGGGATTATACCCTTGGCTACACCTTC

V: TRBV6-1
D: NA
J: TRBJ1-2
size: NA
CDR3: CASSEVWLGRTGYGYTF
DNA: TGTGCCAGCAGTGAAGTTTGGCTGGGGAGGACCGGCTATGGCTACACCTTC

V: TRBV5-1
D: TRBD2
J: TRBJ2-3
size: NA
CDR3: CASSLGLAGGQSDTQYF
DNA: TGCGCCAGCAGCTTGGGACTAGCGGGAGGGCAGTCAGATACGCAGTATTTT

V: TRBV5-5
D: NA
J: TRBJ2-7
size: NA
CDR3: CASSLISYEQYF
DNA: TGTGCCAGCAGCTTGATCAGTTACGAGCAGTACTTC

V: TRBV5-4
D: TRBD2
J: TRBJ2-5
size: NA
CDR3: CASSTRTRGETQYF
DNA: TGTGCCAGCAGCACTAGGACTAGGGGAGAGACCCAGTACTTC

V: TRBV2
D: TRBD2
J: TRBJ2-1
size: NA
CDR3: CASRGTTGRVNEQFF
DNA: TGTGCCAGCAGGGGGACTACGGGTAGGGTAAATGAGCAGTTCTTC

V: TRBV5-1
D: TRBD2
J: TRBJ2-3
size: NA
CDR3: CASRGSGDTSTDTQYF
DNA: TGCGCCAGCAGAGGGAGCGGGGATACTAGCACAGATACGCAGTATTTT

V: TRBV11-2
D: NA
J: TRBJ2-5
size: NA
CDR3: CASSLASTRRETQYF
DNA: TGTGCCAGCAGCTTAGCCTCTACACGGAGGGAGACCCAGTACTTC

V: TRBV5-1
D: NA
J: TRBJ1-2
size: NA
CDR3: CASRLGDIPYGYTF
DNA: TGCGCCAGCAGGTTAGGGGACATACCCTATGGCTACACCTTC

V: TRBV9
D: NA
J: TRBJ2-2
size: NA
CDR3: CASSVFSGGGELFF
DNA: TGTGCCAGCAGCGTTTTTTCCGGGGGCGGGGAGCTGTTTTTT

V: TRBV18
D: TRBD2
J: TRBJ2-1
size: NA
CDR3: CASSPRLAGEGEQFF
DNA: TGTGCCAGCTCACCACGACTAGCGGGAGAGGGTGAGCAGTTCTTC

V: TRBV5-6
D: TRBD2
J: TRBJ2-5
size: NA
CDR3: CASSFYPGGETQYF
DNA: TGTGCCAGCAGCTTTTATCCGGGGGGAGAGACCCAGTACTTC

V: TRBV2
D: TRBD2
J: TRBJ2-1
size: NA
CDR3: CASSVGTSGAEQFF
DNA: TGTGCCAGCAGTGTAGGGACTAGCGGGGCCGAGCAGTTCTTC

V: TRBV19
D: NA
J: TRBJ1-1
size: NA
CDR3: CASSVPIPGVRGTEAFF
DNA: TGTGCCAGTAGTGTCCCAATTCCGGGGGTCCGGGGGACTGAAGCTTTCTTT

V: TRBV24-1
D: TRBD2
J: TRBJ2-1
size: NA
CDR3: CATSDSWREGQNEQFF
DNA: TGTGCCACCAGTGACAGCTGGAGGGAGGGCCAGAATGAGCAGTTCTTC

V: TRBV7-2
D: TRBD1
J: TRBJ2-5
size: NA
CDR3: CASSPRTGGETQYF
DNA: TGTGCCAGCAGCCCGAGGACAGGGGGAGAGACCCAGTACTTC

V: TRBV13
D: NA
J: TRBJ1-2
size: NA
CDR3: CASTPRDSGGYTF
DNA: TGTGCCAGCACCCCCAGGGACTCGGGGGGCTACACCTTC

V: TRBV19
D: NA
J: TRBJ1-2
size: NA
CDR3: CASTAVWGDYDYGYTF
DNA: TGTGCCAGTACTGCGGTTTGGGGCGATTACGACTATGGCTACACCTTC